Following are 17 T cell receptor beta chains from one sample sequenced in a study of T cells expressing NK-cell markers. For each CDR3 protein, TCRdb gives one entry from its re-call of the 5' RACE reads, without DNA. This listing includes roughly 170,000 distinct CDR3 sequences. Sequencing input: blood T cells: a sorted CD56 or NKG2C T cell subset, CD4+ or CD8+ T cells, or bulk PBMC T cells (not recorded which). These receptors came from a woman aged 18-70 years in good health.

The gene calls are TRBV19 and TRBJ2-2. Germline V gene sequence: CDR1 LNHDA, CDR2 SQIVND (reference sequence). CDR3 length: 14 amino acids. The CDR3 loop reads CASISIWDTGELFF.

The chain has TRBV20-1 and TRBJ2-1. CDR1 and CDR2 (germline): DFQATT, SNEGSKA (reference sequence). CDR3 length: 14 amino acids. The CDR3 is CSARGTRSYNEQFF.

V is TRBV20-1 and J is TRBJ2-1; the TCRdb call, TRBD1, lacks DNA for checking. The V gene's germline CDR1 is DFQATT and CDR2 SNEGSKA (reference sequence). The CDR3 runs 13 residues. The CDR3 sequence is CSAGDRVRNEQFF.

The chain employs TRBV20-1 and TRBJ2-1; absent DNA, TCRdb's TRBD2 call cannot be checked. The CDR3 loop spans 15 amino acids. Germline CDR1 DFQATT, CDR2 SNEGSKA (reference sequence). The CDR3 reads CSADTSGRSYNEQFF.

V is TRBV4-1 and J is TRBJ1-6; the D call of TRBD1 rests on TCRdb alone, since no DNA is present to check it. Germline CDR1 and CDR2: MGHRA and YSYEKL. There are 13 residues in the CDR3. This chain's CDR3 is CASSKDRESPLHF.

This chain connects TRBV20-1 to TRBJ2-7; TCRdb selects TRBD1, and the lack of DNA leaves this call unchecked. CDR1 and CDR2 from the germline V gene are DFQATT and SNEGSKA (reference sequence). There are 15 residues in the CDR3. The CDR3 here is CSARDPREVIYEQYF.

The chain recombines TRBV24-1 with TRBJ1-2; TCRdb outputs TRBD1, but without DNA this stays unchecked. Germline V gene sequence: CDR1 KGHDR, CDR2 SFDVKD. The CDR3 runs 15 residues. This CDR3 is CATSENQGLGHGYTF.

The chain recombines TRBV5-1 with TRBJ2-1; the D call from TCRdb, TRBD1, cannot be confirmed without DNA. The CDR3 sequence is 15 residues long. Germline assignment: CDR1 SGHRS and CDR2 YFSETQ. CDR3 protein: CASSPGILQSNEQFF.

The CDR3 loop reads CASSVGPSGNTIYF. The V gene is TRBV9, the J gene TRBJ1-3. The CDR3 is 14 residues long. The germline CDR1 and CDR2 sequences are SGDLS and YYNGEE.

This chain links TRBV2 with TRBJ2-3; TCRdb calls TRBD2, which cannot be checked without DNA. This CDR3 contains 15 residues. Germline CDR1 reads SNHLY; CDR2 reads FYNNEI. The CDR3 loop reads CASSVQSGGQDTQYF.

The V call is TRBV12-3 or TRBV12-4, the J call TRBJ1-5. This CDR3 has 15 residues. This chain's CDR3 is CASSPGWVGNQPQHF.

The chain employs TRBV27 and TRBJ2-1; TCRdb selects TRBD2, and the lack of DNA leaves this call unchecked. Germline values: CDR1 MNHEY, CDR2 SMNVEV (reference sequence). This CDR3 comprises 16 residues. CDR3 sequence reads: CASSLSLASGNNEQFF.

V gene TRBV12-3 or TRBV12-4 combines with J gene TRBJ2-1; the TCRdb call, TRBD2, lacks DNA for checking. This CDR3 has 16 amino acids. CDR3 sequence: CASSLGTSGSLGEQFF.

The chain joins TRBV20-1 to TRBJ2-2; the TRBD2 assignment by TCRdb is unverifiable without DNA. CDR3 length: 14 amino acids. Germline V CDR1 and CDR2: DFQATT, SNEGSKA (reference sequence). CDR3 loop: CSAKGLADTGELFF.

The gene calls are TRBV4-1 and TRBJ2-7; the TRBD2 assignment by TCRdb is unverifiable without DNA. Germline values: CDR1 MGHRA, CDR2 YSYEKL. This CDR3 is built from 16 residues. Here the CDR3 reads CASSQVGLAGVYEQYF.

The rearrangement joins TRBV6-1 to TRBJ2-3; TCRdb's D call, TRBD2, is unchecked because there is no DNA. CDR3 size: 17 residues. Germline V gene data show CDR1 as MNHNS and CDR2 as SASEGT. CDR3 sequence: CASSRRTLSDSPDTQYF.

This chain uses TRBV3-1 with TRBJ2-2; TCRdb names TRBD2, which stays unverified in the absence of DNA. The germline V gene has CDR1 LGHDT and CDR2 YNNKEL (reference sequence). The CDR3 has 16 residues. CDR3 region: CASSYSLAGGPGELFF.